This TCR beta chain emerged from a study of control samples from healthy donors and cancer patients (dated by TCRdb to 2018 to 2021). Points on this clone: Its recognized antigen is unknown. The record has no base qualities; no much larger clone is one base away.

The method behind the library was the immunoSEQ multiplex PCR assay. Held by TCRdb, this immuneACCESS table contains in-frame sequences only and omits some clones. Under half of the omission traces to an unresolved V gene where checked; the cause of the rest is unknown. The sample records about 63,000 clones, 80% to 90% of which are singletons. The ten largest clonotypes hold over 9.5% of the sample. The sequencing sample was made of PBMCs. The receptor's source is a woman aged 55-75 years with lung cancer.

The bases are TGTGCCAGCAGTTACTCAGTGCGTCGGGGAGAGACCCAGTACTTC. Its amino acids are CASSYSVRRGETQYF. The chain is encoded by TRBV6-2 or TRBV6-3 joined to TRBJ2-5, with a weak D call of TRBD2 (5 bases match). V sheds 0 bases and J sheds 4 bases, leaving 12 bases between their ends. Per the germline V gene, MNHEY is the CDR1 and SVGEGT is the CDR2. There are 15 amino acids in the CDR3, from cysteine to phenylalanine inclusive. Only CDR3 DNA remains: 45 bases, in frame from the first base.